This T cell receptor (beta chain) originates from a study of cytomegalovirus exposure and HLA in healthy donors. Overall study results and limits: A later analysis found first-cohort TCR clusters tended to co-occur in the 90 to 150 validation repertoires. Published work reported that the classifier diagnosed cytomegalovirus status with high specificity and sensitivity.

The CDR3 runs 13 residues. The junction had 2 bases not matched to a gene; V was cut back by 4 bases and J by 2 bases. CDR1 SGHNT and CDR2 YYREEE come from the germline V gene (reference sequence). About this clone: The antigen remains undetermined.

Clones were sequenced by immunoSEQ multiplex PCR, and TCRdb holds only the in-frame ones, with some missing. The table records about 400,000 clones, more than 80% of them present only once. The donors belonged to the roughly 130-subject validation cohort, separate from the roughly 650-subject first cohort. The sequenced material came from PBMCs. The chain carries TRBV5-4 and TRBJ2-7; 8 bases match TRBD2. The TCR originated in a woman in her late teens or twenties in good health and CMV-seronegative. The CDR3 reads CASSKRETYEQYF. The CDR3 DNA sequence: TGTGCCAGCAGCAAGCGGGAGACCTACGAGCAGTACTTC.